Listed here are 21 T cell receptor beta chains from one sample, sequenced in a study of blood T cell repertoires in COVID-19. The method was immunoSEQ multiplex PCR; TCRdb's version includes in-frame clones alone and lacks a portion of them. This table holds 110,000 or so clones, about three quarters found once. Sequences were obtained from peripheral blood. Receptors originate from a human donor in a cohort sampled during active or convalescent COVID-19.

The rearrangement links TRBV19 to TRBJ1-6; D is uncertain. The CDR3 is made up of 15 amino acids. CDR1 and CDR2 from the germline V gene are LNHDA and SQIVND (reference sequence). Trimming stripped 5 bases from V and 11 bases from J, with 19 bases between. CDR3 sequence (DNA): TGTGCCAGTAGTTACCCCGGTTGGCCCAGGACACCCCTCCACTTT. This sequence encodes CASSYPGWPRTPLHF.

The sample holds a few counts of this clone. The chain joins TRBV5-5 to TRBJ1-1; the match to TRBD1 covers 9 bases. The CDR3 contains 15 residues. Germline lookup yields CDR1 SGHKS and CDR2 YYEKEE (reference sequence). Losses at the gene ends were 3 bases for V and 3 bases for J; bases not matched to a gene: 6. The CDR3 bases are TGTGCCAGCAGCTACATGACAGGGGGATACACTGAAGCTTTCTTT. Protein product: CASSYMTGGYTEAFF.

This chain links TRBV5-5 with TRBJ2-5; 11 bases fit TRBD1. The length of the CDR3 is 19 residues. CDR1 is SGHKS and CDR2 is YYEKEE in the germline V gene (reference sequence). V lost 0 bases, J lost 4 bases, and 14 bases stayed unmatched. In DNA form, the CDR3 reads TGTGCCAGCAGCTTGGGTCGAGGGACAGGGGGGTCAGCAGGAGAGACCCAGTACTTC. It yields the protein CASSLGRGTGGSAGETQYF. The variable domain in full, with the rest retrieved from reference TRBV5-5 and TRBJ2-5, is DAGVTQSPTHLIKTRGQQVTLRCSPISGHKSVSWYQQVLGQGPQFIFQYYEKEERGRGNFPDRFSARQFPNYSSELNVNALLLGDSALYLCASSLGRGTGGSAGETQYFGPGTRLLVL.

The chain employs TRBV6-2 or TRBV6-3 and TRBJ2-4, with 8 bases lining up with TRBD1. The CDR3 has 17 residues. From germline, CDR1 is MNHEY and CDR2 SVGEGT. After removal of 6 bases from V and 0 bases from J, the junction contained 10 bases not matched to a gene. The CDR3: CASSLDGQGLAKNIQYF. The CDR3 nucleotides read TGTGCCAGCAGCCTCGATGGACAGGGACTAGCCAAAAACATTCAGTACTTC.

The chain couples TRBV10-2 to TRBJ1-2; weak D call: TRBD1 (6 bases). Trimming left V 8 bases short and J 1 base short, with 14 bases between. CDR1 and CDR2 (germline): WSHSY, SAAADI. The CDR3 sequence is 14 residues long. The CDR3 bases are TGCGCCAGCCAGACTGACAGGATTAACTATGGCTACACCTTC. Encoded protein: CASQTDRINYGYTF.

This clone was observed a few times. This chain connects TRBV12-5 to TRBJ2-3; a weak D match, TRBD2 (5 bases). CDR3 length: 14 residues. V was trimmed by 6 bases and J by 2 bases, leaving 12 bases between them. CDR1 is LGHNT, CDR2 FRNRAP, per germline. The CDR3: CASGPASFTDTQYF. CDR3 DNA: TGTGCTAGTGGGCCGGCTAGCTTCACAGATACGCAGTATTTT. The whole variable domain, filled in from reference TRBV12-5 and TRBJ2-3, reads DARVTQTPRHKVTEMGQEVTMRCQPILGHNTVFWYRQTMMQGLELLAYFRNRAPLDDSGMPKDRFSAEMPDATLATLKIQPSEPRDSAVYFCASGPASFTDTQYFGPGTRLTVL.

The CDR3 spells CASSASGGGTDTQYF. The CDR3 DNA follows: TGTGCCAGCAGCGCGAGCGGGGGAGGAACAGATACGCAGTATTTT. The chain carries TRBV7-9 and TRBJ2-3; the match to TRBD2 covers 8 bases. Germline lookup yields CDR1 SEHNR and CDR2 FQNEAQ (reference sequence). Trimming took 5 bases from V and 3 from J; bases not matched to a gene: 7. The CDR3 spans 15 residues.

This chain joins TRBV9 and TRBJ2-5; 9 positions match TRBD2. The CDR3 runs 16 residues. Germline CDR1 reads SGDLS; CDR2 reads YYNGEE. V was clipped by 1 base and J by 7 bases; unmatched bases: 11. CDR3 loop: CASSVSSSGVYGTQYF. CDR3 DNA sequence: TGTGCCAGCAGCGTAAGCTCTAGCGGGGTGTATGGGACCCAGTACTTC.

The chain links TRBV5-1 to TRBJ2-1, with 7 bases lining up with TRBD1. CDR3 length equals 16 residues. Germline CDR1 is SGHRS and CDR2 is YFSETQ. The trim removed 0 bases at V and 5 bases at J, leaving 8 bases unmatched. CDR3 coding DNA: TGCGCCAGCAGCTTGGTAGGGGGCCTCAGGGACAATGAGCAGTTCTTC. Translating it yields CASSLVGGLRDNEQFF.

This clone was counted between two and nine times. V is TRBV12-3 or TRBV12-4 and J is TRBJ1-5; no definite D call. The length of the CDR3 is 13 residues. V lost 2 bases to trimming and J lost 5 bases, with 7 bases between them. CDR3 residues: CASSLRRDQPQHF. As DNA, the CDR3 is TGTGCCAGCAGTTTAAGGCGGGATCAGCCCCAGCATTTT.

The chain recombines TRBV6-2 or TRBV6-3 with TRBJ2-1; TRBD2 agrees at 8 bases. Trimming took 2 bases from V and 5 from J; bases not matched to a gene: 8. Germline V lookup: CDR1 MNHEY, CDR2 SVGEGT. The CDR3 is made up of 16 amino acids. The CDR3 protein is CASSYPTGTRDNEQFF. CDR3 bases: TGTGCCAGCAGTTACCCGACCGGGACTAGAGACAATGAGCAGTTCTTC.

The rearrangement links TRBV19 to TRBJ2-3; TRBD2 matches at 12 bases. V gave up 0 bases and J gave up 6 bases; unmatched junction bases: 1. This CDR3 contains 15 residues. The germline CDR1 and CDR2 sequences are LNHDA and SQIVND (reference sequence). CDR3 nucleotides: TGTGCCAGTAGTATAGAAGGGACTAGCGGGGATACGCAGTATTTT. Protein sequence: CASSIEGTSGDTQYF.

This rearrangement joins TRBV27 to TRBJ1-5; maybe TRBD1 (5 bases). Germline V gives CDR1 MNHEY, CDR2 SMNVEV (reference sequence). This CDR3 comprises 17 residues. The V gene lost 4 bases and the J gene lost 3 bases, with 19 bases spanning the gap. DNA of the CDR3: TGTGCCAGCAGTTCCCAACTCGGCAGGGATATCAATCAGCCCCAGCATTTT. It is translated as CASSSQLGRDINQPQHF.

The chain links TRBV6-2 or TRBV6-3 to TRBJ2-7, with TRBD2 matching over 9 bases. The CDR3 contains 17 residues. Trimming at V came to 0 bases and at J to 6 bases, leaving 12 bases not matched to a gene. Germline CDR1 is MNHEY and CDR2 is SVGEGT. The CDR3 sequence is CASSYSGLSGRPAEQYF. The DNA of the CDR3 is TGTGCCAGCAGTTACTCGGGACTTAGCGGGAGACCTGCCGAGCAGTACTTC.

This clone showed up just once. The chain uses TRBV27 and TRBJ2-7; possible D gene TRBD2, 6 bases. The CDR3 covers 14 residues. Trimming removed 8 bases at V and 3 bases at J, with 17 bases between. Germline V CDR1 and CDR2: MNHEY, SMNVEV (reference sequence). The CDR3 coding sequence is TGTGCCAGCGCCCCCGGGAGCCAACTCTACGAGCAGTACTTC. Residues: CASAPGSQLYEQYF.

This clone was seen more than once but under ten times. The rearrangement joins TRBV19 to TRBJ2-3, with unresolved D. CDR3 length equals 12 residues. Germline V gene data show CDR1 as LNHDA and CDR2 as SQIVND (reference sequence). V lost 2 bases to trimming and J lost 8 bases, with 8 bases between them. Here the CDR3 DNA reads TGTGCCAGTAGTATATTGACGGGTACGCAGTATTTT. Translation gives CASSILTGTQYF.

This chain links TRBV7-3 with TRBJ2-1; 7 positions match TRBD2. CDR1 is SGHTA and CDR2 is FQGTGA in the germline V gene. This CDR3 is 14 amino acids long. V lost 1 base and J lost 6; bases outside the gene matches: 3. Written as DNA, the CDR3 is TGTGCCAGCAGCTTAAGCGCTAGCGGCAATGAGCAGTTCTTC. Translating it yields CASSLSASGNEQFF.

CDR3: CASSYRTGQGNSPLHF. The CDR3 bases are TGTGCCAGCAGTTACCGGACGGGACAGGGAAATTCACCCCTCCACTTT. V gene TRBV6-5 combines with J gene TRBJ1-6; 9 nucleotides align to TRBD1. The germline V gene encodes CDR1 MNHEY and CDR2 SVGAGI. This CDR3 has 16 amino acids. Trimming removed 2 bases from V and 7 bases from J; junction bases left unmatched: 6.

This clone was recorded only once. Written as DNA, the CDR3 is TGTGCCAGCAGCTTGATTAGCGGGGGGGCCGGGGAGACCCAGTACTTC. Translated: CASSLISGGAGETQYF. The genes are TRBV11-2 and TRBJ2-5; TRBD2 aligns across 11 bases. The CDR3 is 16 residues long. Germline V CDR1 and CDR2: SGHAT, FQNNGV. V trimming: 3 bases; J trimming: 5 bases; junction bases outside the gene matches: 8.

The chain recombines TRBV3-1 (or the pseudogene TRBV3-2) with TRBJ2-1, with 9 positions matching TRBD2. The CDR3 totals 18 residues. CDR1 is LGHDT and CDR2 is YNNKEL in the germline V gene (reference sequence). Unmatched junction bases numbered 12, after V lost 0 bases and J lost 6 bases. CDR3 sequence: CASSQDFLGGRAANEQFF. As DNA, the CDR3 is TGTGCCAGCAGCCAAGATTTTTTAGGCGGGAGGGCCGCCAATGAGCAGTTCTTC.

The chain is built from TRBV6-2 or TRBV6-3 and TRBJ1-1; D may be TRBD1 (5 bases). Trimming cost V 0 bases and J 6 bases, with 14 bases left between them. This CDR3 contains 15 residues. From germline, CDR1 is MNHEY and CDR2 SVGEGT. CDR3 bases: TGTGCCAGCAGTTACTCGATCCGGGCGGGGGCTGAAGCTTTCTTT. It translates to CASSYSIRAGAEAFF.